The 5 T cell receptor beta chains given below trace back to one sample, sequenced in a study of cytomegalovirus exposure and HLA in healthy donors. The method was immunoSEQ multiplex PCR; TCRdb's version includes in-frame clones alone and lacks a portion of them. There are 100,000 to 150,000 clones in the sample; approximately 95% occur only once, and 1.7% lies in the top ten. The source material was PBMCs. All receptors derive from a man between 18 and 35 years old in good health and CMV-seronegative.

The chain uses TRBV15 and TRBJ2-7, with 10 bases lining up with TRBD1. The junction had 10 bases not matched to a gene; V was cut back by 4 bases and J by 7 bases. The CDR3 loop spans 15 amino acids. Per germline, CDR1 LNHNV and CDR2 YYDKDF (reference sequence). The CDR3: CATSTDGTGAEEQYF. In nucleotides, the CDR3 is TGTGCCACCAGCACCGACGGGACAGGGGCTGAAGAGCAGTACTTC.

V is TRBV6-1 and J is TRBJ1-2, with D maybe TRBD1 (5 bases). Germline V gene sequence: CDR1 MNHNS, CDR2 SASEGT. Trimming pared 2 bases from V and 7 bases from J, leaving 11 bases between. CDR3 length: 13 amino acids. This chain's CDR3 is CASSESQGSGYTF. The CDR3 coding sequence is TGTGCCAGCAGTGAATCTCAGGGTAGTGGCTACACCTTC.

CDR3 bases: TGTGCCAGCAGTCCGAGGGGCACAGGGAAGGGTCAGCCCCAGCATTTT. This codes for CASSPRGTGKGQPQHF. The rearrangement links TRBV28 to TRBJ1-5; tentative D call: TRBD1 (6 bases). Germline CDR1 reads MDHEN; CDR2 reads SYDVKM. The CDR3 contains 16 residues. Trimming left V 5 bases short and J 6 bases short, with 20 bases between.

The chain couples TRBV6-5 to TRBJ2-5; 7 bases align to TRBD1. Germline CDR1 reads MNHEY; CDR2 reads SVGAGI. V lost 10 bases to trimming and J lost 1 base; unmatched junction nucleotides: 12. CDR3 length: 15 amino acids. The CDR3 DNA follows: TGTGCCACCAAGAGGACAGGACAATTCCAAGAGACCCAGTACTTC. Its translation: CATKRTGQFQETQYF.

This chain connects TRBV2 to TRBJ2-7; a weak D match, TRBD1 (5 bases). The germline CDR1 and CDR2 sequences are SNHLY and FYNNEI. The CDR3 has 13 amino acids. V gave up 7 bases and J gave up 9 bases, with 19 bases separating them. CDR3: CASTTGHSMGQYF. The CDR3, as DNA: TGTGCCAGCACCACCGGACACAGTATGGGGCAGTACTTC.